This T cell receptor beta chain was captured in a study of blood T cell repertoires in COVID-19. Study-wide context: In each case, the material was cDNA or gDNA derived from T cells, B-cell-depleted T cells, or PBMCs.

The germline V gene encodes CDR1 SGHTA and CDR2 FQGNSA. The CDR3 is made up of 14 amino acids. The V and J ends lost 1 base and 3 bases respectively, with 9 bases between them. Original methodology: Scientists estimated how many nucleated cells there were by amplifying reference gene primers. Using immunoSEQ multiplex PCR, the repertoire was profiled, and TCRdb retains in-frame clones only, with some absent. Clone size and V and J calls were adopted from that table, with D and trimming inferred from the DNA. The table records over 200,000 clones, 80% to 90% of them present only once. Across under 25 US areas, participants ranged in age from roughly 18 to 95 years. During the 2 weeks before they entered the study, exposed participants had met someone with a PCR-confirmed or clinician-diagnosed COVID-19 case.

The chain uses TRBV7-2 and TRBJ1-2, with no clear D. What was sequenced was PBMCs or T cells enriched from blood (not recorded which). The TCR sequence derives from a woman aged 30 to 39 who had been exposed to COVID-19. CDR3: CASSLVSLDYGYTF. In DNA, the CDR3 is TGTGCCAGCAGCTTAGTTTCACTGGACTATGGCTACACCTTC.